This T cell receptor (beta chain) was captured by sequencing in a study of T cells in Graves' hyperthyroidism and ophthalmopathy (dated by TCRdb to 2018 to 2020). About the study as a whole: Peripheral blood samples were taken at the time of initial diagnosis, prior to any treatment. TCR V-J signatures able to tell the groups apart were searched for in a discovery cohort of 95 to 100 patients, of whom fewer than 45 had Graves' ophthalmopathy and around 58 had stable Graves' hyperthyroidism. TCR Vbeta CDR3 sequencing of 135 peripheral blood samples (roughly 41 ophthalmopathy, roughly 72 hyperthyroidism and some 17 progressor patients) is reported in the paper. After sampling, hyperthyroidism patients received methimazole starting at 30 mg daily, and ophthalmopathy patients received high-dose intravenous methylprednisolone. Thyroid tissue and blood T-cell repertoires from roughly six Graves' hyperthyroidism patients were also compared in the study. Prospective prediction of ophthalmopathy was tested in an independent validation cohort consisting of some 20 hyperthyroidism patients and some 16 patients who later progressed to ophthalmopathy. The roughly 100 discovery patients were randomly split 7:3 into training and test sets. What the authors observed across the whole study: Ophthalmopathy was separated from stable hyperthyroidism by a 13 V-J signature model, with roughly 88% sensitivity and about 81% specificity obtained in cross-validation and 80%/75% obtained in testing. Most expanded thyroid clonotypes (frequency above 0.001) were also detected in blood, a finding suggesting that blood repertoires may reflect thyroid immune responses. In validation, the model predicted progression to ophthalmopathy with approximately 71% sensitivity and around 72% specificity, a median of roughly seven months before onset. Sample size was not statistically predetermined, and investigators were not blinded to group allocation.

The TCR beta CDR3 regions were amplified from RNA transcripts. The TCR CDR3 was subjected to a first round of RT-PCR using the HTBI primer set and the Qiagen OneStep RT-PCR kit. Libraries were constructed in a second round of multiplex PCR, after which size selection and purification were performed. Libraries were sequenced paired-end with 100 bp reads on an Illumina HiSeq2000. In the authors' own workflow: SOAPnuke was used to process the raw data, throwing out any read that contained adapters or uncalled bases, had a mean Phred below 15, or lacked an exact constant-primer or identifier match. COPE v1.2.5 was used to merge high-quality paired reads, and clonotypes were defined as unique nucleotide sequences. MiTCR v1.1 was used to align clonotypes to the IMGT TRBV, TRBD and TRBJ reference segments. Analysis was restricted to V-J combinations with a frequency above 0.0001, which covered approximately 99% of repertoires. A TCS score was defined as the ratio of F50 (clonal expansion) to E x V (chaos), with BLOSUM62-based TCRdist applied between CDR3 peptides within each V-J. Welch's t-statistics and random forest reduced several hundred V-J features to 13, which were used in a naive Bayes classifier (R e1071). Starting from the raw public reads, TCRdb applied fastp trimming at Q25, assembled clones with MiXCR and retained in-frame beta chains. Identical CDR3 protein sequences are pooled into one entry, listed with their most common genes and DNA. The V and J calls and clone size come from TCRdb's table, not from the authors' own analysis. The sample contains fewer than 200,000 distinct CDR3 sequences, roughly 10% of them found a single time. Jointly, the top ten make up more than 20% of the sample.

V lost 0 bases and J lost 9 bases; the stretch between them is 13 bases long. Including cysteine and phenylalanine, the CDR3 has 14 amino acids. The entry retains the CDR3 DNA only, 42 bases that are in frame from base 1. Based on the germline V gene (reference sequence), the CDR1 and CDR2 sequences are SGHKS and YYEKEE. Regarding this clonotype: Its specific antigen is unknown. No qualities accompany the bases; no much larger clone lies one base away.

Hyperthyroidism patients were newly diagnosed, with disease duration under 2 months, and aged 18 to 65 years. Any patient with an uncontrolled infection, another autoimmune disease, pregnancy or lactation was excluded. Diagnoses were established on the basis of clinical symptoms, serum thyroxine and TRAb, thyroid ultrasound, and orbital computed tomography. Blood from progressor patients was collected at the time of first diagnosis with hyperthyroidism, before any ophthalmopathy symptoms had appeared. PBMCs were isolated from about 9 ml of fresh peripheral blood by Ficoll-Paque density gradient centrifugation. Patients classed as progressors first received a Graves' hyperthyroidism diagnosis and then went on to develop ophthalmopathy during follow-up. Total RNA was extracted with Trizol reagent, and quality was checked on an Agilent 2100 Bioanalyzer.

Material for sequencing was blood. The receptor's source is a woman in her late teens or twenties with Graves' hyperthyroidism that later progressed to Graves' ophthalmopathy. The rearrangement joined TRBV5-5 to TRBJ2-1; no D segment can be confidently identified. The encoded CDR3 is CASSLDYTLPEQFF. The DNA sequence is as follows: TGTGCCAGCAGCTTGGATTACACCCTTCCTGAGCAGTTCTTC.